This TCR beta chain was documented in a study of T-cell memory formation after mild COVID-19. A note on this clonotype: Antigen unknown.

TCRdb used MiXCR to reprocess the 5' RACE reads, holding one entry per CDR3 protein. The repertoire holds a few hundred thousand distinct CDR3 sequences, with roughly 21% as singletons. Germline loops: CDR1 KGHDR, CDR2 SFDVKD. This CDR3 comprises 17 residues. Trimming at V came to 4 bases and at J to 3 bases, leaving 6 bases not matched to a gene. Regarding the study as a whole: Contracting CD8+ clones were enriched in EMRA, CD4+ mainly in CM and EM. Clones shrinking from day 15 to 85 showed even CD4/CD8 mixes; later expanders tilted CD4+. There were some responding clones in pre-infection memory, which suggested that cross-reactive memory had joined.

The source of this sequence is an adult woman who had mild COVID-19 (a few samples of this study predate the infection). Cell type and time point are not known. This sequence joins TRBV24-1 and TRBJ2-2, with TRBD2 matching 11 bases. Material: PBMCs or a T cell subset sorted from them (not recorded which). The chain's CDR3 is CATSEATSGSYTGELFF. The CDR3 nucleotides read TGTGCCACCAGTGAGGCTACTAGCGGGAGTTACACCGGGGAGCTGTTTTTT.